These 21 T cell receptor beta chains were sequenced from one sample in a study of blood T cell repertoires in COVID-19. The protocol was immunoSEQ multiplex PCR, while the TCRdb copy is restricted to in-frame clones and leaves out a portion. The table shows about 330,000 clones, with approximately 87% occurring only once. Sequencing used peripheral blood. These receptors all come from a woman aged 45 to 65 with active or convalescent COVID-19.

The chain employs TRBV12-3 or TRBV12-4 and TRBJ2-1; 7 nucleotides align to TRBD1. Germline trimming cut 6 bases from V and 10 bases from J; bases unmatched to any gene: 6. CDR3 length equals 12 residues. In DNA, the CDR3 is TGTGCCAGCAGCCTCACACAGGGGGAGCAGTTCTTC. Its protein is CASSLTQGEQFF.

This chain connects TRBV7-8 to TRBJ2-5, with 10 bases identical to TRBD1. The trim removed 5 bases at V and 1 base at J, leaving 7 bases unmatched. Germline CDR1 is SGHVS and CDR2 is FQNEAQ. The CDR3 contains 16 residues. CDR3 nucleotide sequence: TGTGCCAGCAGCCTTAGACAGGGGGCGTCCCAAGAGACCCAGTACTTC. Its protein product is CASSLRQGASQETQYF.

This chain joins TRBV27 and TRBJ2-7, with 8 positions matching TRBD1. This CDR3 comprises 13 residues. Germline V CDR1 and CDR2: MNHEY, SMNVEV (reference sequence). Trimming cost V 7 bases and J 5 bases; bases outside gene matches: 7. The CDR3 sequence is CASTQGARNEQYF. Here the CDR3 DNA reads TGTGCCAGCACTCAGGGGGCGCGCAACGAGCAGTACTTC.

The chain uses TRBV20-1 and TRBJ2-7; possibly TRBD2 for D (5 bases). Deletions cut 5 bases from V and 3 bases from J, with 8 bases between. Germline CDR1 is DFQATT and CDR2 is SNEGSKA (reference sequence). The CDR3 sequence is 11 residues long. CDR3 bases: TGCAGTGCTCTAAGCGGCTACGAGCAGTACTTC. It yields the protein CSALSGYEQYF.

This chain uses TRBV5-5 with TRBJ1-4, with 9 bases aligning to TRBD1. V was clipped by 3 bases and J by 6 bases; unmatched bases: 3. CDR3 size: 14 residues. The germline CDR1 and CDR2 sequences are SGHKS and YYEKEE (reference sequence). The CDR3 coding sequence is TGTGCCAGCAGCTCGGGACAGGGTGATGAAAAACTGTTTTTT. Its translation is CASSSGQGDEKLFF.

Concerning this clone itself: A junction end diverges from the germline sequence, so it may reflect a read error. The chain is built from TRBV7-7 and TRBJ2-3; TRBD1 agrees at 9 bases. Per germline, CDR1 SSHAT and CDR2 FNYEAQ (reference sequence). The CDR3 length is 15 residues. This CDR3 reads CASSPGTGWTDTQYF. The CDR3, as DNA: TGTGCTAGCAGCCCCGGGACAGGGTGGACAGATACGCAGTATTTT.

The V call is TRBV11-2, the J call TRBJ2-3, with TRBD2 matching 7 bases. The CDR3 length is 16 residues. Germline V lookup: CDR1 SGHAT, CDR2 FQNNGV. V shed 3 bases and J 3 bases; nucleotides not matched to a gene: 9. Here the CDR3 DNA reads TGTGCCAGCAGCTTTGAGGGCGGGAGTCGAACAGATACGCAGTATTTT. It specifies CASSFEGGSRTDTQYF.

The genes are TRBV6-5 and TRBJ1-5, with 7 nucleotides matching TRBD1. Germline V lookup: CDR1 MNHEY, CDR2 SVGAGI. V shed 6 bases and J 7 bases; nucleotides not matched to a gene: 6. The CDR3 length is 13 residues. CDR3 bases: TGTGCCAGCAGACTTGACAGGGACCAGCCCCAGCATTTT. Protein product: CASRLDRDQPQHF.

In DNA, the CDR3 is TGTGCCAGCAGCGAAATGGGAGGGTACAATGAGCAGTTCTTC. It translates to CASSEMGGYNEQFF. The chain joins TRBV3-1 (or the pseudogene TRBV3-2) to TRBJ2-1, with 7 bases matching TRBD2. From germline, CDR1 is LGHDT and CDR2 YNNKEL (reference sequence). V was clipped by 5 bases and J by 4 bases; unmatched bases: 5. The CDR3 runs 14 residues.

V is TRBV30 and J is TRBJ1-2; tentatively, D is TRBD1 (5 bases). This CDR3 region has 13 residues. V shed 1 base and J shed 4 bases, with 10 bases lying between them. The germline V gene has CDR1 GTSNPN and CDR2 SVGIG (reference sequence). CDR3 protein: CAWSEGVSYGYTF. CDR3 nucleotide sequence: TGTGCCTGGAGTGAAGGGGTGAGCTATGGCTACACCTTC.

V usage is TRBV25-1 and J usage is TRBJ1-4; D is undetermined. CDR3 size: 14 residues. Germline CDR1 is MGHDK and CDR2 is SYGVNS. V was pared by 8 bases and J by 8 bases, with 18 bases between. CDR3 amino acids: CASGEGRFEEKLFF. As DNA, the CDR3 is TGTGCCAGCGGGGAGGGAAGGTTTGAAGAAAAACTGTTTTTT.

This chain connects TRBV21-1 to TRBJ2-7; TRBD1 is taken as the D call from the table, unchecked against the DNA. TRBV21-1 is a pseudogene locus. This CDR3 has 14 residues. DNA of the CDR3: TGTGCCCAATTGGGCAGGGGCCTTTTCTACGAGCAGTACTTC. It translates to CAQLGRGLFYEQYF.

This clone was counted a few times. J is TRBJ2-5 and V is TRBV28, with 7 bases lining up with TRBD2. CDR3 length: 16 amino acids. Germline CDR1 reads MDHEN; CDR2 reads SYDVKM. The ends lost 3 bases at V and 7 bases at J; junction bases unmatched: 14. CDR3 nucleotides: TGTGCCAGCAGTTTGGGGGGGGACCCCGGAGTAAGGACCCAGTACTTC. This encodes CASSLGGDPGVRTQYF.

The V and J genes are TRBV24-1 and TRBJ2-7; 8 bases agree with TRBD1. CDR3 size: 14 residues. V trimming: 8 bases; J trimming: 2 bases; junction bases outside the gene matches: 7. CDR1 KGHDR and CDR2 SFDVKD come from the germline V gene. CDR3 sequence reads: CATNWTGRTYEQYF. CDR3 in DNA: TGTGCCACCAACTGGACAGGGCGCACCTACGAGCAGTACTTC.

The rearrangement joins TRBV7-9 to TRBJ2-2; 9 bases fit TRBD1. The CDR3 sequence is 16 residues long. Germline V CDR1 and CDR2: SEHNR, FQNEAQ (reference sequence). V lost 5 bases to trimming and J lost 3 bases; unmatched junction nucleotides: 7. DNA of the CDR3: TGTGCCAGCAGCGGTAGGGGACAGGGCTACACCGGGGAGCTGTTTTTT. Translated, it gives CASSGRGQGYTGELFF.

The V call is TRBV3-1 (or the pseudogene TRBV3-2), the J call TRBJ1-2; 8 bases agree with TRBD1. CDR1 LGHDT and CDR2 YNNKEL come from the germline V gene (reference sequence). The CDR3 extends over 16 amino acids. J gave up 6 bases and V 3 bases, and 12 bases lay outside the gene matches. The CDR3 spells CASSQMPGQGGNGYTF. CDR3 DNA sequence: TGTGCCAGCAGCCAGATGCCCGGACAGGGAGGTAATGGCTACACCTTC.

The chain is built from TRBV4-1 and TRBJ1-6; 11 nucleotides line up with TRBD1. V shed 2 bases, J shed 7 bases, and the junction held 4 bases outside the gene matches. Germline V gene data show CDR1 as MGHRA and CDR2 as YSYEKL. The CDR3 is made up of 16 amino acids. CDR3 nucleotide sequence: TGCGCCAGCAGCCAAAAGGGGACAGGGGGAAATTCACCCCTCCACTTT. It specifies CASSQKGTGGNSPLHF.

The chain joins TRBV7-3 to TRBJ2-1; 7 nucleotides agree with TRBD2. V dropped 2 bases and J dropped 4; count of bases not matched to a gene: 2. The germline V gene encodes CDR1 SGHTA and CDR2 FQGTGA. This CDR3 spans 14 amino acids. The CDR3 DNA follows: TGTGCCAGCAGCTTACAGGGAGGGTACAATGAGCAGTTCTTC. Its protein product is CASSLQGGYNEQFF.

This clone appeared a single time. This chain connects TRBV30 to TRBJ1-2; TRBD1 aligns across 8 bases. The CDR3 runs 14 residues. Germline CDR1 GTSNPN, CDR2 SVGIG (reference sequence). The J segment lost 8 bases and the V segment lost 3 bases, leaving 11 bases of the junction unmatched. CDR3 in DNA: TGTGCCTGGAGCGTCAAGGACAGGGTACGAGGCTACACCTTC. It codes for CAWSVKDRVRGYTF.

The V and J genes are TRBV19 and TRBJ1-5; 12 nucleotides match TRBD1. The V and J ends lost 7 bases and 3 bases, in that order; junction bases with no gene match: 4. Germline V gene data show CDR1 as LNHDA and CDR2 as SQIVND (reference sequence). This CDR3 is built from 15 residues. The CDR3 is CASTEGQGANQPQHF. CDR3 nucleotides: TGTGCCAGTACCGAGGGACAGGGGGCCAATCAGCCCCAGCATTTT.

Turning to this clone: Other nucleotide sequences in the sample specify the same CDR3. The chain joins TRBV6-5 to TRBJ2-7; 7 positions match TRBD2. The CDR3 runs 14 residues. From germline, CDR1 is MNHEY and CDR2 SVGAGI. V trimming: 2 bases; J trimming: 3 bases; junction bases outside the gene matches: 4. Written as DNA, the CDR3 is TGTGCCAGCAGTTACGGGGGAGGGGACTACGAGCAGTACTTC. It yields the protein CASSYGGGDYEQYF.